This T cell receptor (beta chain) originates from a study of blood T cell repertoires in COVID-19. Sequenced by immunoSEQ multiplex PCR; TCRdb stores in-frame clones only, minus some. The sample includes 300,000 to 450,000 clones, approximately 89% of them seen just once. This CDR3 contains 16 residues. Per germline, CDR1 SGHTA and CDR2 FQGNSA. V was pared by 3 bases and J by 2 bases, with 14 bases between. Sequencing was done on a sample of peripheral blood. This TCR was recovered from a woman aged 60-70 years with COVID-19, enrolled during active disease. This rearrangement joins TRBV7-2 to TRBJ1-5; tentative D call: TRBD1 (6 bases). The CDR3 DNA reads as TGTGCCAGCAGCTTGGGGGCCAAAAGGGGCAATCAGCCCCAGCATTTT. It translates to CASSLGAKRGNQPQHF.